This T cell receptor (beta chain) was recorded in a study of OX40 agonist ivuxolimab in advanced cancers. Study in general: Enrolled patients in dose escalation had cancers that were hepatocellular carcinoma, melanoma, renal cell or head and neck cancer. Notes on the study in general: Mean expanded clone counts were higher in CD8+ than CD4+ T cells.

CDR3 size: 13 residues. Between the trimmed V and J ends, which lost 6 bases and 5 bases, there was a span of 13 bases. Germline V CDR1 and CDR2: LGHNT, FRNRAP. Assay: immunoSEQ multiplex PCR; the TCRdb copy retains only in-frame clones and omits some. The sample holds roughly 76,000 clones; roughly 86% are singletons and the top ten take just under 25%. Autoimmune disease history or systemic immunosuppression led to patients being barred. Sampled blood was obtained at baseline, cycle 4 day 1, and cycle 7 day 1. Worth noting for this clone: Its antigen is undetermined.

This sequence originates from an adult with an advanced solid tumor such as melanoma, head and neck, liver or kidney cancer. This material consisted of CD4+ or CD8+ T cells sorted from blood, taken in a trial of the OX40 agonist ivuxolimab. V is TRBV12-5 and J is TRBJ1-1, with D maybe TRBD1 (5 bases). CDR3 in DNA: TGTGCTAGTGGCCCGGACCGGGGGACTGAAGCTTTCTTT. Amino acid sequence: CASGPDRGTEAFF.